This T cell receptor beta chain was documented in a study of post-analysis software for immune sequencing data. The study, taken as a whole, reports: With F measure, samples from one preparation batch clustered together strongly. TRBV5-6, TRBV5-1 and TRBV20-1 belonged to a set of about 5 TRBV segments that were more frequent in patients than controls. A significant reduction in normalized Chao1 diversity was observed in multiple sclerosis patients versus controls.

The CDR3 consists of 15 residues. The V gene end was trimmed by 3 bases and the J gene end by 8 bases; junction bases not matched to a gene: 9. The V gene's germline CDR1 is MDHEN and CDR2 SYDVKM. On this clonotype itself: The antigen remains unidentified.

Libraries were made from TCR beta cDNA, and they carried unique molecular identifiers. cDNA molecules numbering 400,000 to 550,000 came from roughly 0.93 to 9.6 million T cells. TCRdb ran MiXCR on the PCR reads and lists one entry per CDR3 protein. The data contain hundreds of thousands of distinct CDR3 sequences, roughly 30% of them seen just once; the ten biggest clones take up more than 0.55%. The V gene is TRBV28, the J gene TRBJ2-1; 8 nucleotides agree with TRBD2. The sequencing sample was made of blood. The TCR sequence derives from a girl aged 10-17 years with multiple sclerosis. CDR3 bases: TGTGCCAGCAGTTTGCTCGGGAGGGGTACGGATGAGCAGTTCTTC. Protein sequence: CASSLLGRGTDEQFF. The full variable domain, completed using reference TRBV28 and TRBJ2-1, is DVKVTQSSRYLVKRTGEKVFLECVQDMDHENMFWYRQDPGLGLRLIYFSYDVKMKEKGDIPEGYSVSREKKERFSLILESASTNQTSMYLCASSLLGRGTDEQFFGPGTRLTVL.